This TCR beta chain is drawn from a study of CD8 T cells in ankylosing spondylitis. Study-level results: About eight highly homologous variants made up a TCR beta motif that seemed to typify ankylosing spondylitis blood.

A remark on this clonotype: Its antigen is unknown.

With 6 bases removed from V and 9 bases from J, the gap between germline ends came to 18 bases. The germline V gene encodes CDR1 LNHDA and CDR2 SQIVND (reference sequence). The CDR3 covers 14 residues. TCRdb reanalysed the 5' RACE reads using MiXCR and keeps one entry per CDR3 protein. The sample consists of some 350,000 distinct CDR3 sequences, roughly 14% of them appearing once. The clonotype was recovered from a male donor with ankylosing spondylitis or in good health (not recorded which). Sequenced material: blood, either unsorted or a sorted T cell fraction (not recorded which). The chain couples TRBV19 to TRBJ2-4; D is perhaps TRBD2 (5 bases). The CDR3 DNA is TGTGCCAGTAGCCACCCAGGACTGGTGGGCATTCAGTACTTC. Translating gives CASSHPGLVGIQYF.